What follows are 11 T cell receptor beta chains derived from one specimen sequenced in a study of vaccination and CD4 T cells after COVID-19. These receptors are not linked to any known antigen. The Oncomine TCR Beta short-read assay was applied to DNA of cultured CD4+ T cells. TCRdb reprocessed the PCR reads with MiXCR, giving one entry per CDR3 protein. The sample contains 15,000 to 17,000 distinct CDR3 sequences, 52% of which appear only once. Described treatment: approximately 10-day PBMC culture with coronavirus spike peptide pools or control peptides (ViraFEST assay). Sequences were obtained from CD4+ T cells from blood, cultured in vitro. The source of these receptors is a human donor who had recovered from COVID-19.

This sequence joins TRBV30 and TRBJ1-2; no reliable D call. V gave up 0 bases and J gave up 3 bases, with 8 bases separating them. The germline V gene encodes CDR1 GTSNPN and CDR2 SVGIG (reference sequence). CDR3 length equals 13 residues. For the CDR3, the DNA is TGTGCCTGGAGTGTCTCGCTGTACTATGGCTACACCTTC. Encoded protein: CAWSVSLYYGYTF.

The V and J genes are TRBV20-1 and TRBJ2-7; D is perhaps TRBD1 (5 bases). CDR3 length: 14 residues. Germline V gene sequence: CDR1 DFQATT, CDR2 SNEGSKA (reference sequence). The V and J ends lost 1 base and 8 bases respectively, with 18 bases between them. This CDR3 is CSARVGDGYAKQYF. CDR3 sequence (DNA): TGCAGTGCTAGAGTAGGGGATGGGTACGCGAAGCAGTACTTC.

The V call is TRBV18, the J call TRBJ2-5; 8 bases line up with TRBD2. The CDR3 consists of 14 residues. Germline V gene lookup returns CDR1 KGHSH and CDR2 LQKENI. The V gene end was trimmed by 4 bases and the J gene end by 3 bases; junction bases not matched to a gene: 4. This chain's CDR3 is CASSQQRGKETQYF. DNA of the CDR3: TGTGCCAGCTCACAACAGCGGGGGAAAGAGACCCAGTACTTC.

This rearrangement joins TRBV30 to TRBJ2-7; 7 positions agree with TRBD1. Germline CDR1 GTSNPN, CDR2 SVGIG (reference sequence). The CDR3 contains 14 residues. V lost 2 bases to trimming and J lost 5 bases; unmatched junction nucleotides: 9. The CDR3 DNA reads as TGTGCCTGGAGTCCCGGGACAGTGAGGGACGAGCAGTACTTC. Its protein product is CAWSPGTVRDEQYF. Variable domain in full (rest from reference TRBV30 and TRBJ2-7): SQTIHQWPATLVQPVGSPLSLECTVEGTSNPNLYWYRQAAGRGLQLLFYSVGIGQISSEVPQNLSASRPQDRQFILSSKKLLLSDSGFYLCAWSPGTVRDEQYFGPGTRLTVT.

The rearrangement joins TRBV4-1 to TRBJ1-6; a possible D gene is TRBD1 (5 bases). Looked up from germline, CDR1 is MGHRA and CDR2 is YSYEKL. Trimming cost V 4 bases and J 2 bases, with 18 bases left between them. The CDR3 loop spans 18 amino acids. CDR3: CASSLRDPLSAYNSPLHF. CDR3 coding DNA: TGCGCCAGCAGCCTCCGGGACCCCCTTAGCGCCTATAATTCACCCCTCCACTTT.

The rearrangement joins TRBV7-2 to TRBJ2-2, with D possibly matching TRBD2 (5 bases). The CDR3 has 16 amino acids. From germline, CDR1 is SGHTA and CDR2 FQGNSA. V was shortened by 5 bases and J by 0 bases, with 13 bases between the two germline ends. The CDR3 nucleotides are TGTGCCAGCAGCACGTTGAGGGAGCCGAACACCGGGGAGCTGTTTTTT. It codes for CASSTLREPNTGELFF.

V gene TRBV3-1 combines with J gene TRBJ1-2; D gene uncertain. The germline V and J ends were trimmed by 1 base and 2 bases, with 14 bases remaining between them. From germline, CDR1 is LGHDT and CDR2 YNNKEL (reference sequence). CDR3 length equals 16 residues. This chain's CDR3 is CASSQGIGRSNYGYTF. For the CDR3, the DNA is TGTGCCAGCAGCCAAGGGATCGGGAGATCCAACTATGGCTACACCTTC.

This clonotype was found a few times. The rearrangement uses TRBV14 and TRBJ1-2; D may be TRBD1 (5 bases). The CDR3 contains 13 residues. V lost 0 bases and J lost 6, with 8 bases in between. Germline CDR1 reads SGHDN; CDR2 reads FVKESK. In nucleotides, the CDR3 is TGTGCCAGCAGCCAAGAGCCGACAGATGGCTACACCTTC. Translating it yields CASSQEPTDGYTF.

Here the CDR3 reads CASSFEDANYGYTF. CDR3 coding DNA: TGTGCCAGCAGCTTCGAAGACGCAAACTATGGCTACACCTTC. This chain uses TRBV5-4 with TRBJ1-2; D remains ambiguous. Trimming cost V 2 bases and J 2 bases, with 10 bases left between them. Looked up from germline, CDR1 is SGHNT and CDR2 is YYREEE (reference sequence). This CDR3 has 14 amino acids. Based on the CDR3 plus reference TRBV5-4 and TRBJ1-2, the full variable domain is ETGVTQSPTHLIKTRGQQVTLRCSSQSGHNTVSWYQQALGQGPQFIFQYYREEENGRGNFPPRFSGLQFPNYSSELNVNALELDDSALYLCASSFEDANYGYTFGSGTRLTVV.

This clonotype was detected only a few times. The gene calls are TRBV6-1 and TRBJ1-2; tentative D call: TRBD1 (6 bases). CDR1 is MNHNS and CDR2 is SASEGT in the germline V gene. The germline V and J ends were trimmed by 6 bases and 6 bases, with 14 bases remaining between them. The CDR3 consists of 13 residues. The CDR3: CASRGNTGHGYTF. CDR3 nucleotides: TGTGCCAGCAGGGGTAATACAGGGCATGGCTACACCTTC.

This clonotype was seen a few times. J is TRBJ1-2 and V is TRBV7-2; perhaps TRBD1 as D (5 bases). This CDR3 has 15 residues. V was shortened by 5 bases and J by 6 bases, with 19 bases between the two germline ends. Germline CDR1 SGHTA, CDR2 FQGNSA. The CDR3 coding sequence is TGTGCCAGCAGCCTACAGGCCGGAGCTCGGGATGGCTACACCTTC. It is translated as CASSLQAGARDGYTF.